This T cell receptor (beta chain) was sequenced in a study of monozygotic twins with inflammatory bowel disease. A word on this clonotype: Antigen: not known.

Total RNA amounting to about 4,000 ng went into each TCR library. TCRdb re-called the 5' RACE reads; every CDR3 protein appears as one record, without DNA. This sample's clone table lists about 380,000 distinct CDR3 sequences. Germline CDR1 and CDR2: SEHNR and FQNEAQ (reference sequence). The CDR3 sequence is 17 residues long. Each donor supplied roughly 2.5 ml of blood. Study-wide points: Backing was not found for a single strong signal or clonotype associated with IBD. IBD patients exhibited fewer clonotypes shared with other individuals than healthy twins, particularly with disease activity.

Sequencing input: blood. The receptor's source is a human donor with ulcerative colitis or Crohn's disease, or a healthy co-twin of an affected twin (not recorded which). The V call is TRBV7-9, the J call TRBJ2-3. The CDR3 here is CASSPAPPDPATDTQYF. The variable domain in full, completed from reference TRBV7-9 and TRBJ2-3, reads DTGVSQNPRHKITKRGQNVTFRCDPISEHNRLYWYRQTLGQGPEFLTYFQNEAQLEKSRLLSDRFSAERPKGSFSTLEIQRTEQGDSAMYLCASSPAPPDPATDTQYFGPGTRLTVL.